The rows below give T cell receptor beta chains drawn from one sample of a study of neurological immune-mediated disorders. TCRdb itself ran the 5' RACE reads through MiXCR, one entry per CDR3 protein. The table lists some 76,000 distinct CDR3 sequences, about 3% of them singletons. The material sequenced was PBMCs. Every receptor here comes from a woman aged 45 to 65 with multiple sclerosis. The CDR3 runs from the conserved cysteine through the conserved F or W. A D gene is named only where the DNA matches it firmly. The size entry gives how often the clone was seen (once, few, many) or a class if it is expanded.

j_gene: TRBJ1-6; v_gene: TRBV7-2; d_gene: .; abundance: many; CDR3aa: CASSPLSPNNSPLHF; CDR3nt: TGTGCCAGCAGCCCCCTTTCCCCGAATAATTCACCCCTCCACTTT
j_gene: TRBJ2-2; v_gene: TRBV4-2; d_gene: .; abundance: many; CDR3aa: CASSQVAGGSTGELFF; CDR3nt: TGTGCCAGCAGCCAAGTGGCCGGGGGAAGCACCGGGGAGCTGTTTTTT
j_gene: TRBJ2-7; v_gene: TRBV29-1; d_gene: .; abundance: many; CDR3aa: CSVVKPSYEQYF; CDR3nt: TGCAGCGTTGTTAAACCCTCCTACGAGCAGTACTTC
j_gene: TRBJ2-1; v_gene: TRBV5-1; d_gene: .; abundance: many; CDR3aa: CASSLGRIHNEQFF; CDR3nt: TGCGCCAGCAGCTTGGGACGGATTCACAATGAGCAGTTCTTC
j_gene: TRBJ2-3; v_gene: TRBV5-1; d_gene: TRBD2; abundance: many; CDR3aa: CASMAGGLTDTQYF; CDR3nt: TGCGCCAGCATGGCGGGGGGTCTCACAGATACGCAGTATTTT
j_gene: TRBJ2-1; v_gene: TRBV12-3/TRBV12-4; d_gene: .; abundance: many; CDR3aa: CASSRQSRIGEQFF; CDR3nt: TGTGCCAGCAGTCGCCAATCACGGATTGGTGAGCAGTTCTTC
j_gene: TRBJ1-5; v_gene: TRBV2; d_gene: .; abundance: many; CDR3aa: CASCQMSGQPQHF; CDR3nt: TGTGCCAGCTGTCAGATGTCGGGTCAGCCCCAGCATTTT
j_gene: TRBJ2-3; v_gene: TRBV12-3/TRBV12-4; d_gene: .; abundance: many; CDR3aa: CASSAPGTGSTDTQYF; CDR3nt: TGTGCCAGCAGCGCTCCCGGGACTGGGAGCACAGATACGCAGTATTTT
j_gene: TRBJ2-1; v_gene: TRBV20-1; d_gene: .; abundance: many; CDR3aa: CSAHEPGGNEQFF; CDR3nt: TGCAGTGCGCACGAGCCCGGGGGTAATGAGCAGTTCTTC
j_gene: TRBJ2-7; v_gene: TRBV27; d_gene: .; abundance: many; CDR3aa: CASTTGPGALYEQYF; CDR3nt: TGTGCCAGCACCACGGGACCAGGGGCCCTCTACGAGCAGTACTTC
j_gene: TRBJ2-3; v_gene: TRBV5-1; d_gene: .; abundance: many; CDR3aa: CASSLVGLSTDTQYF; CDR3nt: TGCGCCAGCAGCTTGGTGGGCCTGAGCACAGATACGCAGTATTTT
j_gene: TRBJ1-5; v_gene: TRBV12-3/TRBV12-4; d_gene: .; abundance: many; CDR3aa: CASSGGPWNQPQHF; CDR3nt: TGTGCCAGCAGTGGGGGGCCTTGGAATCAGCCCCAGCATTTT
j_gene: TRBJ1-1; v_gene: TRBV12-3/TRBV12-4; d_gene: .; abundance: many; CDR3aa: CASSLTYTEAFF; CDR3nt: TGTGCCAGCAGTTTAACCTACACTGAAGCTTTCTTT
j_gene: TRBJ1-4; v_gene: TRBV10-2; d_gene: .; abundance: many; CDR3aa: CASSEQLGANEKLFF; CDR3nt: TGCGCCAGCAGTGAGCAATTGGGAGCTAATGAAAAACTGTTTTTT
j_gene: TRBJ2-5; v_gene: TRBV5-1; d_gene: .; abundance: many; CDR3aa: CASSRGTAEETQYF; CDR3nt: TGCGCCAGCAGCCGCGGGACAGCAGAAGAGACCCAGTACTTC
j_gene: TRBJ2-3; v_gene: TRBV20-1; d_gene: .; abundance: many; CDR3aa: CSAQRRTDTQYF; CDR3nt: TGCAGTGCTCAGAGGCGCACAGATACGCAGTATTTT
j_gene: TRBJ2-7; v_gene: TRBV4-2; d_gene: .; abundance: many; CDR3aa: CASSQVHAAVTYEQYF; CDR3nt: TGTGCCAGCAGCCAAGTTCATGCAGCGGTAACCTACGAGCAGTACTTC
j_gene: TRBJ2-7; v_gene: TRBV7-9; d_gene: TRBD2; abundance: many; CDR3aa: CASSSAGAGYEQYF; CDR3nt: TGTGCCAGCAGCTCAGCGGGAGCGGGCTACGAGCAGTACTTC
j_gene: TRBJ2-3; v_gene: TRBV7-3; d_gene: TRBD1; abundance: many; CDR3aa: CASSPQGARTDTQYF; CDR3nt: TGTGCCAGCAGCCCACAGGGGGCTCGCACAGATACGCAGTATTTT
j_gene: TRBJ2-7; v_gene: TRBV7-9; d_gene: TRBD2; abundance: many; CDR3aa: CASSPLAGPYEQYF; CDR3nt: TGTGCCAGCAGCCCACTAGCGGGACCCTACGAGCAGTACTTC
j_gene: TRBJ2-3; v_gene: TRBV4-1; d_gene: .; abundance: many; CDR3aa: CASSQERGLGDTQYF; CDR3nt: TGCGCCAGCAGCCAAGAACGGGGGCTGGGGGATACGCAGTATTTT
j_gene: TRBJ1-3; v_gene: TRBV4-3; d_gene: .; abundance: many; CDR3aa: CASSQEASGNTIYF; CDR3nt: TGCGCCAGCAGCCAGGAAGCGTCTGGAAACACCATATATTTT
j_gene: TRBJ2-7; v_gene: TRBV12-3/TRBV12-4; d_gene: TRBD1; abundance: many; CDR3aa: CASVRDRSYEQYF; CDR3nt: TGTGCCAGCGTCCGGGACAGGAGCTACGAGCAGTACTTC
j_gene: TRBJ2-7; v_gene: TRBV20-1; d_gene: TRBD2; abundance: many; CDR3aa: CSARDPGGASQSYEQYF; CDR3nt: TGCAGTGCTAGAGATCCGGGGGGGGCTAGTCAATCCTACGAGCAGTACTTC
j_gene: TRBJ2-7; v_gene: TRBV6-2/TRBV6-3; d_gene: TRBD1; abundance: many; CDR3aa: CASSRFFDRDYYEQYF; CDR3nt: TGTGCCAGCAGCCGTTTCTTCGACAGGGATTACTACGAGCAGTACTTC